Each of the 18 T cell receptor beta chains below was sequenced from the same sample in a study of T cells in localized non-small cell lung cancer. Profiling relied on immunoSEQ multiplex PCR, and the TCRdb table lists in-frame clones only, not all of them. The sample records over 40,000 clones, 75% to 90% being singletons. The sequencing here drew on peripheral blood mononuclear cells, taken before any cancer treatment. The receptors here all came from a man aged 35-69 years with stage III lung adenocarcinoma.

The chain employs TRBV5-1 and TRBJ2-7; no reliable D call. CDR3 length equals 13 residues. CDR1 and CDR2 from the germline V gene are SGHRS and YFSETQ. V dropped 0 bases and J dropped 4 bases, with 8 bases sitting between them. CDR3 residues: CASSLDGIYEQYF. CDR3 nucleotides: TGCGCCAGCAGCTTGGACGGTATTTACGAGCAGTACTTC.

The chain uses TRBV7-9 and TRBJ2-7, with D perhaps matching TRBD1 (6 bases). CDR1 and CDR2 (germline): SEHNR, FQNEAQ (reference sequence). The CDR3 contains 12 residues. Deletions cut 5 bases from V and 3 bases from J, with 8 bases between. CDR3 in DNA: TGTGCCAGCAGCCGGGACATCTACGAGCAGTACTTC. Translated: CASSRDIYEQYF.

The chain has TRBV5-6 and TRBJ1-2; D ambiguous. Germline V gene lookup returns CDR1 SGHDT and CDR2 YYEEEE. The CDR3 has 13 amino acids. V was cut by 0 bases and J by 8 bases, with 11 bases left in between. CDR3 region: CASSLANAVGYTF. As DNA, the CDR3 is TGTGCCAGCAGCTTGGCCAATGCAGTAGGCTACACCTTC.

In this sample, this clone turned up once. The chain combines TRBV13 with TRBJ2-1; TRBD2 agrees at 7 bases. The J segment lost 1 base and the V segment lost 4 bases, leaving 7 bases of the junction unmatched. This CDR3 is built from 16 residues. Germline loops: CDR1 PRHDT, CDR2 FYEKMQ (reference sequence). In DNA form, the CDR3 reads TGTGCCAGCAGCTCCACTACTAGCGTTTCCTACAATGAGCAGTTCTTC. Protein product: CASSSTTSVSYNEQFF.

The gene calls are TRBV7-2 and TRBJ1-2; D ambiguous. The CDR3 has 15 amino acids. Germline assignment: CDR1 SGHTA and CDR2 FQGNSA. The V gene lost 4 bases and the J gene lost 3 bases, with 15 bases spanning the gap. The CDR3 protein is CASSSSTLRDYGYTF. The DNA for the CDR3 is TGTGCCAGCAGCTCTTCGACCCTACGAGACTATGGCTACACCTTC.

The rearrangement uses TRBV4-2 and TRBJ2-3; D gene ambiguous. V was cut by 6 bases and J by 0 bases, with 4 bases left in between. Germline lookup yields CDR1 LGHNA and CDR2 YNFKEQ. This CDR3 spans 12 amino acids. The CDR3 loop is CASSSSTDTQYF. Here the CDR3 DNA reads TGTGCCAGCAGTTCTAGCACAGATACGCAGTATTTT.

The chain joins TRBV7-9 to TRBJ1-1; D is possibly TRBD1 (6 bases). Germline-derived CDR1 and CDR2 are SEHNR and FQNEAQ (reference sequence). There are 13 residues in the CDR3. Trimming took 5 bases from V and 5 from J, leaving 12 bases between them. The CDR3, as DNA: TGTGCCAGCAGCACGAGGGGGGAGACTGAAGCTTTCTTT. Its protein product is CASSTRGETEAFF. Together with reference TRBV7-9 and TRBJ1-1, the CDR3 gives the full variable domain: DTGVSQNPRHKITKRGQNVTFRCDPISEHNRLYWYRQTLGQGPEFLTYFQNEAQLEKSRLLSDRFSAERPKGSFSTLEIQRTEQGDSAMYLCASSTRGETEAFFGQGTRLTVV.

The rearrangement links TRBV11-2 to TRBJ1-3; possible D gene TRBD1, 5 bases. Germline CDR1 SGHAT, CDR2 FQNNGV. The V end was cut by 3 bases, the J end by 4 bases, with 13 bases between. This CDR3 is built from 15 residues. The CDR3 is CASSFGAERGNTIYF. CDR3 DNA: TGTGCCAGCAGCTTTGGGGCCGAAAGGGGAAACACCATATATTTT. Using reference TRBV11-2 and TRBJ1-3 for the parts outside the CDR3, the full variable domain is EAGVAQSPRYKIIEKRQSVAFWCNPISGHATLYWYQQILGQGPKLLIQFQNNGVVDDSQLPKDRFSAERLKGVDSTLKIQPAKLEDSAVYLCASSFGAERGNTIYFGEGSWLTVV.

This chain uses TRBV15 with TRBJ2-1; 10 nucleotides align to TRBD2. V was clipped by 1 base and J by 8 bases; unmatched bases: 5. Germline CDR1 and CDR2: LNHNV and YYDKDF (reference sequence). This CDR3 spans 15 amino acids. In DNA, the CDR3 is TGTGCCACCAGCAGAGGGACTAGCGGCAGCCATGAGCAGTTCTTC. Translated, it gives CATSRGTSGSHEQFF.

V and J are TRBV4-2 and TRBJ2-5; 11 nucleotides agree with TRBD1. Per germline, CDR1 LGHNA and CDR2 YNFKEQ. CDR3 length: 16 residues. Trimming removed 4 bases from V and 5 bases from J; junction bases left unmatched: 9. The CDR3 is CASSPPPGQGGETQYF. DNA of the CDR3: TGTGCCAGCAGCCCCCCACCGGGACAGGGGGGCGAGACCCAGTACTTC.

A note on this clone: This sample also contains other DNA sequences that code for the same CDR3. The genes are TRBV15 and TRBJ1-4; D not certain. CDR1 and CDR2 (germline): LNHNV, YYDKDF (reference sequence). The CDR3 has 15 amino acids. V was trimmed by 0 bases and J by 4 bases, leaving 9 bases between them. CDR3 bases: TGTGCCACCAGCAGAGACCGAGGCCTTAATGAAAAACTGTTTTTT. Its translation: CATSRDRGLNEKLFF.

The chain joins TRBV15 to TRBJ1-1, with unresolved D. The CDR3 runs 15 residues. Germline V gene sequence: CDR1 LNHNV, CDR2 YYDKDF (reference sequence). V lost 5 bases to trimming and J lost 2 bases, with 15 bases between them. The CDR3: CATSPGPRGNTEAFF. CDR3 coding DNA: TGTGCCACCAGCCCCGGGCCCCGGGGAAACACTGAAGCTTTCTTT.

The CDR3, as DNA: TGTGCCAGCAACTACGCGGGACACTTAAATTCACCCCTCCACTTT. Translation gives CASNYAGHLNSPLHF. The chain recombines TRBV6-5 with TRBJ1-6; maybe TRBD1 (6 bases). This CDR3 is 15 amino acids long. CDR1 MNHEY and CDR2 SVGAGI come from the germline V gene. V was shortened by 7 bases and J by 7 bases, with 17 bases between the two germline ends.

This chain joins TRBV28 and TRBJ1-5; TRBD1 matches at 9 bases. Per germline, CDR1 MDHEN and CDR2 SYDVKM. The CDR3 loop spans 12 amino acids. With 6 bases clipped from V and 7 bases from J, the junction kept 1 base outside the gene matches. CDR3 DNA: TGTGCCAGCAGGGACAGGGGACAGCCCCAGCATTTT. It specifies CASRDRGQPQHF.

The chain joins TRBV7-3 to TRBJ1-1, with a possible D match to TRBD1 (6 bases). The CDR3 consists of 13 residues. In germline, CDR1 is SGHTA, CDR2 FQGTGA. V was clipped by 5 bases and J by 4 bases, with 11 bases between them. CDR3 nucleotide sequence: TGTGCCAGCAGCCCAGGGGCTGGCACTGAAGCTTTCTTT. Protein: CASSPGAGTEAFF.

This clone was found a few times. This chain links TRBV18 with TRBJ1-1, with D possibly TRBD1 on 6 matching bases. The germline V and J ends were trimmed by 6 bases and 5 bases, with 13 bases remaining between them. Germline values: CDR1 KGHSH, CDR2 LQKENI. The CDR3 length is 13 residues. Here the CDR3 reads CASSGFDRTEAFF. CDR3 DNA sequence: TGTGCCAGCTCCGGATTCGACAGGACTGAAGCTTTCTTT.

This chain links TRBV11-3 with TRBJ2-7; no reliable D call. Trimming stripped 5 bases from V and 3 bases from J, with 8 bases between. CDR1 and CDR2 (germline): SGHNT, YENEEA. CDR3 length equals 12 residues. The chain's CDR3 is CASSPSNYEQYF. CDR3 bases: TGTGCCAGCAGCCCCTCAAACTACGAGCAGTACTTC. The whole variable domain, remainder taken from reference TRBV11-3 and TRBJ2-7, is EAGVVQSPRYKIIEKKQPVAFWCNPISGHNTLYWYLQNLGQGPELLIRYENEEAVDDSQLPKDRFSAERLKGVDSTLKIQPAELGDSAVYLCASSPSNYEQYFGPGTRLTVT.

The chain links TRBV11-2 to TRBJ2-7; TRBD1 is a possible D gene (6 bases). Germline CDR1 SGHAT, CDR2 FQNNGV. This CDR3 contains 15 residues. V dropped 6 bases and J dropped 2 bases, with 17 bases sitting between them. The CDR3 protein is CASRSIRGPTYEQYF. The CDR3, as DNA: TGTGCCAGCAGGTCTATCAGGGGCCCGACCTACGAGCAGTACTTC.